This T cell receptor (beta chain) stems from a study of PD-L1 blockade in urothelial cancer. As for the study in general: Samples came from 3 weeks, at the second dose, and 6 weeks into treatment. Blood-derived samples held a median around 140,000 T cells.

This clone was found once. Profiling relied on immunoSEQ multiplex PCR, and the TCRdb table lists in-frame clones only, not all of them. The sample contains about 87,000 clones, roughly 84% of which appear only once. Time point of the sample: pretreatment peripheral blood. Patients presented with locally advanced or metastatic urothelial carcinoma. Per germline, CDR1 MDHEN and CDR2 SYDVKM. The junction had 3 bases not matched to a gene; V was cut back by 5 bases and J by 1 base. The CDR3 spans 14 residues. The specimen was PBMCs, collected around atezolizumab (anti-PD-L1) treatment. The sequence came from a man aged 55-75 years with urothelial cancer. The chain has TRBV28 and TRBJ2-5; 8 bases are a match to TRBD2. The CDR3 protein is CASSATSGQETQYF. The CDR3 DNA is TGTGCCAGCAGTGCAACTAGCGGCCAAGAGACCCAGTACTTC.